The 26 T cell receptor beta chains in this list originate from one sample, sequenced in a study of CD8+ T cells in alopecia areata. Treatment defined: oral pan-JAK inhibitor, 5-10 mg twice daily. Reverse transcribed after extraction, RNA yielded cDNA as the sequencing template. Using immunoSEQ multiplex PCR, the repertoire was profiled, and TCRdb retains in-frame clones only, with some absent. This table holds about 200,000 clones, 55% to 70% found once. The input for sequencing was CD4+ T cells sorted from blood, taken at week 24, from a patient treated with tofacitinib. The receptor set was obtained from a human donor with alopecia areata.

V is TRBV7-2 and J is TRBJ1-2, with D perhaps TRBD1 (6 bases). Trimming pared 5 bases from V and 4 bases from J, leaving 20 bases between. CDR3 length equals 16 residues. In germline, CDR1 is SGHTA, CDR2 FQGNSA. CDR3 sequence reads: CASSAIHRDTPYGYTF. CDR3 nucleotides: TGTGCCAGCAGCGCAATACACCGGGACACTCCCTATGGCTACACCTTC.

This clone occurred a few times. CDR3 loop: CAISVSGGVDGTEAFF. The CDR3 coding sequence is TGTGCCATCAGTGTATCGGGTGGGGTTGATGGCACTGAAGCTTTCTTT. The genes are TRBV10-3 and TRBJ1-1; no definite D call. V lost 4 bases and J 4 bases, leaving 19 bases between the germline ends. The CDR3 consists of 16 residues. The germline gives CDR1 ENHRY, CDR2 SYGVKD.

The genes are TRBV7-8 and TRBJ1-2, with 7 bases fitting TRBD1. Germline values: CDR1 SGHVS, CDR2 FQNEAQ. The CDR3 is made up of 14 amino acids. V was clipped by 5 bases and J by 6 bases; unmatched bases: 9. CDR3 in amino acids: CASSIRTGNNGYTF. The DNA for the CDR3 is TGTGCCAGCAGCATCAGGACAGGAAACAATGGCTACACCTTC.

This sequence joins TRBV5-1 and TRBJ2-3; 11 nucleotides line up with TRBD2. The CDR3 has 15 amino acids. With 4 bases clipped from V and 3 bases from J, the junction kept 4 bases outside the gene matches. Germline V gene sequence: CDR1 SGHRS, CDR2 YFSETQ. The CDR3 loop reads CASSSTSGRTDTQYF. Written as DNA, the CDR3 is TGCGCCAGCAGCAGTACTAGCGGGAGAACAGATACGCAGTATTTT.

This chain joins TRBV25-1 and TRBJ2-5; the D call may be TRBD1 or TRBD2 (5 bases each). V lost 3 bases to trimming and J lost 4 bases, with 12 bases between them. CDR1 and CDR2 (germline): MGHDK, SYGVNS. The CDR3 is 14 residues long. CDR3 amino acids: CASSEGRSIETQYF. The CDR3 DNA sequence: TGTGCCAGCAGTGAGGGACGGTCAATAGAGACCCAGTACTTC.

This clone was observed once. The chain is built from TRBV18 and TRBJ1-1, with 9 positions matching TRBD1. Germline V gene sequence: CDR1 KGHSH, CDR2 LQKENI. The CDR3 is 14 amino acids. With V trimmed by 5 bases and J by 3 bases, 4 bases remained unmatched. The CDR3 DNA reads TGTGCCAGCTCATCGCGGACAGGGGACACTGAAGCTTTCTTT. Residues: CASSSRTGDTEAFF.

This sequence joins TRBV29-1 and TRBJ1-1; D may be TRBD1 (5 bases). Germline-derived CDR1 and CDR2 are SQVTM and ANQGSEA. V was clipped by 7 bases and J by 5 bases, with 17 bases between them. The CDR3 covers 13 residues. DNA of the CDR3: TGCAGCGGGGGGGTAGGAGGGCTGACTGAAGCTTTCTTT. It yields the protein CSGGVGGLTEAFF. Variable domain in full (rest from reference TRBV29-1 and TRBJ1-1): SAVISQKPSRDICQRGTSLTIQCQVDSQVTMMFWYRQQPGQSLTLIATANQGSEATYESGFVIDKFPISRPNLTFSTLTVSNMSPEDSSIYLCSGGVGGLTEAFFGQGTRLTVV.

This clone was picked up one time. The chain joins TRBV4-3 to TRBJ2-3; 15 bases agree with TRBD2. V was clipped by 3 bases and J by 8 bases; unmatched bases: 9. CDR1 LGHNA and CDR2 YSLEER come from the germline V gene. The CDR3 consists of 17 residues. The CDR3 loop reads CASSQGLAGGGLGTQYF. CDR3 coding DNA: TGCGCCAGCAGCCAGGGACTAGCGGGAGGAGGTTTAGGTACGCAGTATTTT.

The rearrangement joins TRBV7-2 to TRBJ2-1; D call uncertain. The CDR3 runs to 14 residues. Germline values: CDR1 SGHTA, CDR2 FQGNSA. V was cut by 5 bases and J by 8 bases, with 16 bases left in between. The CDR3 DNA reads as TGTGCCAGCAGCCCAGATACCTGGCGAGATGAGCAGTTCTTC. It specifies CASSPDTWRDEQFF. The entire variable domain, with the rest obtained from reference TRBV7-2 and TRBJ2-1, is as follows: GAGVSQSPSNKVTEKGKDVELRCDPISGHTALYWYRQSLGQGLEFLIYFQGNSAPDKSGLPSDRFSAERTGGSVSTLTIQRTQQEDSAVYLCASSPDTWRDEQFFGPGTRLTVL.

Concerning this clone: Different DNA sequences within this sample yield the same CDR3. The CDR3 nucleotides are TGCGCCAGCAGCTTGGGTGACAGGGAAGAGACCCAGTACTTC. It specifies CASSLGDREETQYF. The genes are TRBV5-1 and TRBJ2-5, with TRBD1 matching 7 bases. The V segment lost 0 bases and the J segment 3 bases; nucleotides outside the gene matches: 2. Germline loops: CDR1 SGHRS, CDR2 YFSETQ. This CDR3 comprises 14 residues. The full variable domain, in which reference TRBV5-1 and TRBJ2-5 provide the parts outside the CDR3, is KAGVTQTPRYLIKTRGQQVTLSCSPISGHRSVSWYQQTPGQGLQFLFEYFSETQRNKGNFPGRFSGRQFSNSRSEMNVSTLELGDSALYLCASSLGDREETQYFGPGTRLLVL.

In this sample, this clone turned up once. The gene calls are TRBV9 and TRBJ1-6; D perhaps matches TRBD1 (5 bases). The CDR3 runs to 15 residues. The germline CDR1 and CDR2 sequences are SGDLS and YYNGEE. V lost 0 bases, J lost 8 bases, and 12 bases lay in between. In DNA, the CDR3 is TGTGCCAGCAGCGTAGATGGGGGAAGGGATTCACCCCTCCACTTT. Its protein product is CASSVDGGRDSPLHF.

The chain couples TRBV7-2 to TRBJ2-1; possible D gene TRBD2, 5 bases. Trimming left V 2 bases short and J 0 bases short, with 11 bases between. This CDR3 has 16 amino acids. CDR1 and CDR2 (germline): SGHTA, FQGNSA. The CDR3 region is CASSLSGSSSYNEQFF. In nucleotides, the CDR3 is TGTGCCAGCAGCTTAAGCGGAAGCAGCTCCTACAATGAGCAGTTCTTC.

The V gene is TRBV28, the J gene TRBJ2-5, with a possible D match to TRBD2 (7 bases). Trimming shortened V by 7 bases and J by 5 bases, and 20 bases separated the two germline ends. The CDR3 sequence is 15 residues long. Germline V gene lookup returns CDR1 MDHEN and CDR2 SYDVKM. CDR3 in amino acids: CASTGPGGQKETQYF. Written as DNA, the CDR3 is TGTGCCAGCACGGGACCGGGAGGACAGAAGGAGACCCAGTACTTC.

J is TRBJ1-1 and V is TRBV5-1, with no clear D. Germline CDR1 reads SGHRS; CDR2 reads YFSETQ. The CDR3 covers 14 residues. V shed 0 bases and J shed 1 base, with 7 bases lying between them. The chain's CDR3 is CASSLADRNTEAFF. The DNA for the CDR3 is TGCGCCAGCAGCTTGGCCGATCGGAACACTGAAGCTTTCTTT.

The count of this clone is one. The CDR3 is CASGQNYGYTF. DNA of the CDR3: TGTGCCAGCGGACAGAACTATGGCTACACCTTC. This chain uses TRBV7-2 with TRBJ1-2; D may be TRBD1 (6 bases). The ends were cut back, 8 bases at V and 2 bases at J, with 6 bases in the middle. Germline CDR1 reads SGHTA; CDR2 reads FQGNSA. The CDR3 is made up of 11 amino acids. Combining the CDR3 with reference TRBV7-2 and TRBJ1-2 gives the whole variable domain GAGVSQSPSNKVTEKGKDVELRCDPISGHTALYWYRQSLGQGLEFLIYFQGNSAPDKSGLPSDRFSAERTGGSVSTLTIQRTQQEDSAVYLCASGQNYGYTFGSGTRLTVV.

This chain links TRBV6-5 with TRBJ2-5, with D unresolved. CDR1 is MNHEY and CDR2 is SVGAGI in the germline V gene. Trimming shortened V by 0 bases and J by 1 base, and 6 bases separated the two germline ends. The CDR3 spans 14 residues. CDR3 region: CASSYSIGQETQYF. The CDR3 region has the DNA TGTGCCAGCAGTTACTCGATCGGCCAAGAGACCCAGTACTTC.

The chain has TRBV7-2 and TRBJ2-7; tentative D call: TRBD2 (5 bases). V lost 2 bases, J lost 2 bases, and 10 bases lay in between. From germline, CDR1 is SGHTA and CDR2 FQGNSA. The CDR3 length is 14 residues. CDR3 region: CASSLTSGTYEQYF. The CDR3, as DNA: TGTGCCAGCAGCTTAACCAGCGGCACCTACGAGCAGTACTTC.

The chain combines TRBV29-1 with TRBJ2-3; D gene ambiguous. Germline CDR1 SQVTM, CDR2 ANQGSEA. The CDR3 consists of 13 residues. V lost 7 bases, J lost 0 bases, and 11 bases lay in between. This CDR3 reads CSAFGLSTDTQYF. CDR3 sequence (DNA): TGCAGCGCCTTCGGGTTGAGCACAGATACGCAGTATTTT.

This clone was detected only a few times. The DNA of the CDR3 is TGTGCCAGCAGCTTAGTTGCAAACACCGGGGAGCTGTTTTTT. It encodes CASSLVANTGELFF. The V call is TRBV7-9, the J call TRBJ2-2; D is undetermined. The length of the CDR3 is 14 residues. Germline CDR1 SEHNR, CDR2 FQNEAQ (reference sequence). Trimming cost V 1 base and J 2 bases, with 5 bases left between them.

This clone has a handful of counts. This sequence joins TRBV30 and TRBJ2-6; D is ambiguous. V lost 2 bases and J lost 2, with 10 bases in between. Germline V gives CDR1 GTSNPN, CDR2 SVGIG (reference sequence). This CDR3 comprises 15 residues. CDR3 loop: CAWSLGFPGANVLTF. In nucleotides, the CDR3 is TGTGCCTGGAGTTTAGGGTTCCCTGGGGCCAACGTCCTGACTTTC.

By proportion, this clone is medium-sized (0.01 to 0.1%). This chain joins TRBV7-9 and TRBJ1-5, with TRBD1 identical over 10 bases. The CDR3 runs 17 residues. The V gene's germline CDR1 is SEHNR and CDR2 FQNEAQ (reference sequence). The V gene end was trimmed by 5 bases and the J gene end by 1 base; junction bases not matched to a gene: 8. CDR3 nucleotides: TGTGCCAGCAGCCCCATGGCGGGACAGGGGAGCAATCAGCCCCAGCATTTT. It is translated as CASSPMAGQGSNQPQHF.

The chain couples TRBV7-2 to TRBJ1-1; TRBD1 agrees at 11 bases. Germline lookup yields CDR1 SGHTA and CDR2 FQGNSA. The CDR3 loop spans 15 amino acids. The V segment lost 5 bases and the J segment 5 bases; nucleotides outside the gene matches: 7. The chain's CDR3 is CASSRPGQGGTEAFF. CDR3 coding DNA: TGTGCCAGCAGCCGACCGGGACAGGGGGGTACTGAAGCTTTCTTT.

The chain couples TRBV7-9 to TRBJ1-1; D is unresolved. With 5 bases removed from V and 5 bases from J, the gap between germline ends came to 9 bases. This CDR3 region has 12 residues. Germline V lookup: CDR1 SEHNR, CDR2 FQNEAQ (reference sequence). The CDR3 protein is CASSPLHTEAFF. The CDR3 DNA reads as TGTGCCAGCAGCCCGTTGCATACTGAAGCTTTCTTT.

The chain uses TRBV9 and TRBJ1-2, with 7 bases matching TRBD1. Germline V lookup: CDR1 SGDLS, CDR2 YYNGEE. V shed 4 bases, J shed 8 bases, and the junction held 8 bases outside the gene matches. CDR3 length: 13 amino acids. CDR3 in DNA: TGTGCCAGCAGCAGAACAGGGGTCATCGGCTACACCTTC. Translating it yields CASSRTGVIGYTF.

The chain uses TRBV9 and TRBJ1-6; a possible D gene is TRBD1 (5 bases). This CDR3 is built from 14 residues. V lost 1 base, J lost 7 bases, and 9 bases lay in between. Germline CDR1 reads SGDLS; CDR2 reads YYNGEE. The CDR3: CASSVRGGNSPLHF. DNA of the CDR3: TGTGCCAGCAGCGTAAGGGGCGGAAATTCACCCCTCCACTTT.

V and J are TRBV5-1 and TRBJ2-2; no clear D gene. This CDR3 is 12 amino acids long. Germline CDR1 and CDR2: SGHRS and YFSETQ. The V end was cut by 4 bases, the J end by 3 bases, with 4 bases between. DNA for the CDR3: TGCGCCAGCAGCCCCCACACCGGGGAGCTGTTTTTT. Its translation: CASSPHTGELFF.